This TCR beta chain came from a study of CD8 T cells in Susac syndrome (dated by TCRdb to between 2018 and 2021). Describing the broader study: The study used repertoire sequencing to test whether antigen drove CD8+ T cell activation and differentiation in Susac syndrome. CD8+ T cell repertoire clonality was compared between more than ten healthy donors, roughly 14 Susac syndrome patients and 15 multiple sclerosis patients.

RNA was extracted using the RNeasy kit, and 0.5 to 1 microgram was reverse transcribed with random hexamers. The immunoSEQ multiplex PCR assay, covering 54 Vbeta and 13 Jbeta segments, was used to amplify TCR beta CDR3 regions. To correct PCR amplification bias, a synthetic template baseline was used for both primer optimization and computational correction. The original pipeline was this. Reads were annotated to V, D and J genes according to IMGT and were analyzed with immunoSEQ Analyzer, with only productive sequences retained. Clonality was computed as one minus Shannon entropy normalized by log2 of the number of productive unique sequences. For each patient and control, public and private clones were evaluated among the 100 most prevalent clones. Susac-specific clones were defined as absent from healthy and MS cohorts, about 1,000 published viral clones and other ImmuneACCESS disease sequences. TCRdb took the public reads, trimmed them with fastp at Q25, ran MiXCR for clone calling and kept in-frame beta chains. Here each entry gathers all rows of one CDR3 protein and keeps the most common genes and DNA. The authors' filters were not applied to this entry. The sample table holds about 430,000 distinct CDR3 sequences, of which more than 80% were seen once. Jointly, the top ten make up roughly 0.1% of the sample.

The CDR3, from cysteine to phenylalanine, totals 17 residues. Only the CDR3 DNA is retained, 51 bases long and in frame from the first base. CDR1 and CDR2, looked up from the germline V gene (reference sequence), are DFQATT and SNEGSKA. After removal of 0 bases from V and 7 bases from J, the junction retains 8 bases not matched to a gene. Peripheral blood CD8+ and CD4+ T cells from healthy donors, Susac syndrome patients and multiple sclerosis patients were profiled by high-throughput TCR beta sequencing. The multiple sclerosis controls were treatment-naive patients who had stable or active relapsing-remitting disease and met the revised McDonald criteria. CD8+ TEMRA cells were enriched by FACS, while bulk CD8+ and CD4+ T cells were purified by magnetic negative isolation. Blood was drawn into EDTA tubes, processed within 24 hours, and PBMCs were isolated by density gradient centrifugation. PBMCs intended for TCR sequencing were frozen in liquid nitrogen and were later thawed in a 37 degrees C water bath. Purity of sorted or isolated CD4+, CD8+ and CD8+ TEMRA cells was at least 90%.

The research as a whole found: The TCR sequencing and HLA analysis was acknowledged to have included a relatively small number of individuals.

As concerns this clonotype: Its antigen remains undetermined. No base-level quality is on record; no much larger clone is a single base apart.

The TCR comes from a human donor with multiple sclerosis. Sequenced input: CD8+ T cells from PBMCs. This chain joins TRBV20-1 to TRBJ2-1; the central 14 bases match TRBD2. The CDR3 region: CSARDLSGLAGVNEQFF. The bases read TGCAGTGCTAGAGATCTTTCGGGACTAGCGGGAGTGAATGAGCAGTTCTTC.